This TCR beta chain appears in the sequencing data of a study of cytomegalovirus exposure and HLA in healthy donors. Germline V gives CDR1 MGHDK, CDR2 SYGVNS. CDR3 length: 14 amino acids. With 5 bases clipped from V and 8 bases from J, the junction kept 7 bases outside the gene matches. Researchers ran the PCR with 60 Vbeta and 13 Jbeta primers. Profiled with immunoSEQ multiplex PCR; TCRdb holds only in-frame clones, not every one. The data show 120,000 or so clones, approximately 69% seen once. V is TRBV25-1 and J is TRBJ2-1; 9 nucleotides align to TRBD1. Sequenced sample: PBMCs. The receptor's source is a man aged 40-49 years in good health and CMV-seropositive. CDR3 region: CASSSHRGHDEQFF. The CDR3 coding sequence is TGTGCCAGCAGTTCTCACAGGGGGCACGATGAGCAGTTCTTC.